This TCR beta chain is drawn from a study of molecular identifiers for immune sequencing clone quantification. Study-level results: Identical TCR molecules can share a barcode, and this sharing could underestimate highly expanded clone sizes.

Between the trimmed V and J ends, which lost 1 base and 2 bases, there was a span of 7 bases. Per germline, CDR1 MNHEY and CDR2 SMNVEV (reference sequence). The CDR3 is made up of 14 amino acids. MiXCR, run by TCRdb on the PCR reads, gives a single entry per CDR3 protein. The sample yields 460,000 or so distinct CDR3 sequences, about 26% seen once. This clonotype was found a few times. The target antigen is unknown. The genes are TRBV27 and TRBJ2-3; D gene unclear. Source material: naive CD8+ T cells from blood, with Jurkat cell RNA spiked in. Documented subset: FACS-sorted CD8+CD4-CCR7+CD45RA+ naive T cells. This receptor was obtained from a human donor in good health. Some libraries in this study had Jurkat cell RNA spiked in. Here the CDR3 reads CASSLYRDTDTQYF. Here the CDR3 DNA reads TGTGCCAGCAGTTTATACAGAGACACAGATACGCAGTATTTT.